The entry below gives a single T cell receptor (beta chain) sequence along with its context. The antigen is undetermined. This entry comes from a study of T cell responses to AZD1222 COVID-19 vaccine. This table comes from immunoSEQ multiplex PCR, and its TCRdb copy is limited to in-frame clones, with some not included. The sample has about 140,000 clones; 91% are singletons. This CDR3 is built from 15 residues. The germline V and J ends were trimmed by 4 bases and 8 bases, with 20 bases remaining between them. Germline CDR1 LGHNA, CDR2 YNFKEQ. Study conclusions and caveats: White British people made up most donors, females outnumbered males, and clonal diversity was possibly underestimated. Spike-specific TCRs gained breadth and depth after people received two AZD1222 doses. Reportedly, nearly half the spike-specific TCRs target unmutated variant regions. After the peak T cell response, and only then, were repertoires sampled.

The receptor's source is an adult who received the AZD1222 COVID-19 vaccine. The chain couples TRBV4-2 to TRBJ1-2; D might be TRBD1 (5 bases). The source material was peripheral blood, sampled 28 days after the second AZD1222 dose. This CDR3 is CASSPVTGADGGYTF. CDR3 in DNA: TGTGCCAGCAGCCCAGTAACCGGGGCCGACGGGGGCTACACCTTC.